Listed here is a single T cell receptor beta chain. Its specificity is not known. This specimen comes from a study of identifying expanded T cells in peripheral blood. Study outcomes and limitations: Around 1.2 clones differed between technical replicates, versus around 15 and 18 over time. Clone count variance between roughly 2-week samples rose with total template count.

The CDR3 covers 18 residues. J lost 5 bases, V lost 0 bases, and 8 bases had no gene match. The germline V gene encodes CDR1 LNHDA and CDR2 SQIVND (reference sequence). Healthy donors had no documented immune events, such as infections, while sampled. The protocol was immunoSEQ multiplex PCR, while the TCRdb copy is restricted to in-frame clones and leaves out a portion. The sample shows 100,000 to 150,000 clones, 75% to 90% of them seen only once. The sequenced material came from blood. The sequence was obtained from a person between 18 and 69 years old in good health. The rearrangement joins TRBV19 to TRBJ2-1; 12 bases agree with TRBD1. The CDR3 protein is CASSIDPPGQGAHNEQFF. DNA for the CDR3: TGTGCCAGTAGTATAGATCCACCGGGACAGGGGGCCCACAATGAGCAGTTCTTC.